This TCR beta chain emerged from a study of post-analysis software for immune sequencing data. Study-level background: Clinical courses comprised relapsing-remitting, secondary progressive and progressive-relapsing multiple sclerosis.

Points from the study as a whole: Controls had lower frequencies than patients of a handful of TRBV segments, which included TRBV5-6, TRBV5-1 and TRBV20-1. Normalized Chao1 diversity was significantly reduced in patients versus controls.

Tagging with unique molecular identifiers was a feature of the TCR beta cDNA libraries. TCRdb redid the calling of the PCR reads with MiXCR, one entry per CDR3 protein. The profile shows about 430,000 distinct CDR3 sequences, 30% to 45% of them singletons. On this clonotype: What it recognizes is unknown.

The trim removed 10 bases at V and 4 bases at J, leaving 12 bases unmatched. The CDR3 length is 15 residues. Germline CDR1 is MNHNY and CDR2 is SVGAGI (reference sequence). This clonotype originated in a girl aged 2 to 9 with multiple sclerosis. The sample taken for sequencing was blood. V and J are TRBV6-6 and TRBJ2-1, with 8 bases matching TRBD1. The CDR3 DNA reads as TGTGCCATCCAGAAACAGGGGGTTCTATACAATGAGCAGTTCTTC. Amino acid sequence: CAIQKQGVLYNEQFF.